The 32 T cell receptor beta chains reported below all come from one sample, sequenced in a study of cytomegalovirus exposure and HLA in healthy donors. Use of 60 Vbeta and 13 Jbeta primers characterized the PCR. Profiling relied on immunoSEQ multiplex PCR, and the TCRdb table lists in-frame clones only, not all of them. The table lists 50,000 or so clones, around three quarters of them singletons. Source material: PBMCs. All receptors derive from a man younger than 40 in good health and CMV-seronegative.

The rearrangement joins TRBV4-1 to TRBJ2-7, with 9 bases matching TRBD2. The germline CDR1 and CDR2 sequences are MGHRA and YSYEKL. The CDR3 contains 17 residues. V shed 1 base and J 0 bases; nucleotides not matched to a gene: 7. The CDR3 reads CASSQGPTSGSSYEQYF. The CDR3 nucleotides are TGCGCCAGCAGCCAAGGCCCCACTAGCGGGTCCTCCTACGAGCAGTACTTC.

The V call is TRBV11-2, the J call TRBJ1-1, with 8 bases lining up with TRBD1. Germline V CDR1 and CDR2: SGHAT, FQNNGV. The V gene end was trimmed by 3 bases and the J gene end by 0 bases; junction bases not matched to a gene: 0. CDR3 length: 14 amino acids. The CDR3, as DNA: TGTGCCAGCAGCTTGGACAGGGTGAACACTGAAGCTTTCTTT. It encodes CASSLDRVNTEAFF.

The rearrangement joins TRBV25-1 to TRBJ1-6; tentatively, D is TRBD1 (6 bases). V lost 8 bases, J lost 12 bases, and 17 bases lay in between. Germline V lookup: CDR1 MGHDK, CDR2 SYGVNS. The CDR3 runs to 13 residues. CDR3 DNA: TGTGCCAGCGCAAGCGGGAGGGGGGGACCCCTCCACTTT. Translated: CASASGRGGPLHF.

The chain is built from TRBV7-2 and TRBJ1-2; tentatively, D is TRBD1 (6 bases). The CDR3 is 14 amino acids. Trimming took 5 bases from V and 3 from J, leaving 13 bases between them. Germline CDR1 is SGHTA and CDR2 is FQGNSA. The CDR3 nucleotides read TGTGCCAGCAGCCCCACAGGGTTGGACTATGGCTACACCTTC. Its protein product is CASSPTGLDYGYTF.

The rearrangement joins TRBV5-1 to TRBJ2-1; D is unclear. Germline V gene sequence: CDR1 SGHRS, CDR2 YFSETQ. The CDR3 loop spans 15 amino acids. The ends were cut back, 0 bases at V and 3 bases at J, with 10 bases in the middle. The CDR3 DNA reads TGCGCCAGCAGCTTGGTGGAGTTTGGCTACAATGAGCAGTTCTTC. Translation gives CASSLVEFGYNEQFF. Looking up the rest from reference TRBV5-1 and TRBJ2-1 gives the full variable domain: KAGVTQTPRYLIKTRGQQVTLSCSPISGHRSVSWYQQTPGQGLQFLFEYFSETQRNKGNFPGRFSGRQFSNSRSEMNVSTLELGDSALYLCASSLVEFGYNEQFFGPGTRLTVL.

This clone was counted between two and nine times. This CDR3 reads CAISDGQKRGGEKLFF. The CDR3, as DNA: TGTGCCATCAGTGATGGACAAAAGAGGGGAGGTGAAAAACTGTTTTTT. The rearrangement joins TRBV10-3 to TRBJ1-4; maybe TRBD1 (5 bases). V dropped 3 bases and J dropped 7 bases, with 18 bases sitting between them. This CDR3 is built from 16 residues. Looked up from germline, CDR1 is ENHRY and CDR2 is SYGVKD.

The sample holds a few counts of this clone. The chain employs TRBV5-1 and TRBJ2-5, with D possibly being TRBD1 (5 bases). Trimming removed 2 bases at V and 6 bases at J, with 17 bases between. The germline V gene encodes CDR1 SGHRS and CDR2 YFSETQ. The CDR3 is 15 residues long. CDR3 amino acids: CASSFENQGSQTQYF. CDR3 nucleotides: TGCGCCAGCAGCTTTGAGAATCAGGGATCGCAGACCCAGTACTTC.

DNA of the CDR3: TGTGCCAGCTCACCAACGGGACAGGGCACTGAAGCTTTCTTT. Translation gives CASSPTGQGTEAFF. V and J are TRBV18 and TRBJ1-1, with 9 bases matching TRBD1. With 2 bases clipped from V and 4 bases from J, the junction kept 2 bases outside the gene matches. CDR3 length: 14 amino acids. Germline CDR1 is KGHSH and CDR2 is LQKENI.

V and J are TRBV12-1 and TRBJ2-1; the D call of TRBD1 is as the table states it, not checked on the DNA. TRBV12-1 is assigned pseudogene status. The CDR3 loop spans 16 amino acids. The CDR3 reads CASSFVTGAVYNEQFF. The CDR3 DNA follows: TGTGCCAGCAGCTTTGTTACAGGGGCAGTCTACAATGAGCAGTTCTTC.

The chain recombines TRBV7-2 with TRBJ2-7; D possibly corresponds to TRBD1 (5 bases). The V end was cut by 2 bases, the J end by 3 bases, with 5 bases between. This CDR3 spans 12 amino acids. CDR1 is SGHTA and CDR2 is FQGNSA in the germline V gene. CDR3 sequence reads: CASSLQGYEQYF. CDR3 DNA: TGTGCCAGCAGCTTACAGGGCTACGAGCAGTACTTC.

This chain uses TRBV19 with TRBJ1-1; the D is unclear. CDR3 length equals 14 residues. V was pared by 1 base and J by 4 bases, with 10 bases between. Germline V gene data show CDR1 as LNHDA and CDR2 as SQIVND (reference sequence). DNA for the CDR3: TGTGCCAGTAGTATAGTGGAGGGCCGCACTGAAGCTTTCTTT. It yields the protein CASSIVEGRTEAFF.

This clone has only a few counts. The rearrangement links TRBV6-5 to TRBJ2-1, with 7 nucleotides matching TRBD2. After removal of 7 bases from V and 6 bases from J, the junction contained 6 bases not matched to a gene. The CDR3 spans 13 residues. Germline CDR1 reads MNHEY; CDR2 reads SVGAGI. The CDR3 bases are TGTGCCAGCAAAGGTCTAGCGGCCAATGAGCAGTTCTTC. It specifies CASKGLAANEQFF.

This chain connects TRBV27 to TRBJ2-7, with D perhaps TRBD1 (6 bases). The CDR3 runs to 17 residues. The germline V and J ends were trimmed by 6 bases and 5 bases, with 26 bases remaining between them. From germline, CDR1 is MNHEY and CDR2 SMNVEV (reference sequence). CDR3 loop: CASSSYGGEGIGHEQYF. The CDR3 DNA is TGTGCCAGCAGCTCTTATGGGGGCGAGGGAATCGGCCACGAGCAGTACTTC.

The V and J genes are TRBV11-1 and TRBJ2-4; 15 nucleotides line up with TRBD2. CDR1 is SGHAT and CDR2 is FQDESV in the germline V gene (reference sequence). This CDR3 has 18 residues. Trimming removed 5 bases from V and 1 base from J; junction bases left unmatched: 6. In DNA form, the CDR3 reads TGTGCCAGCAGCACAGGACTAGCGGGAGGGCCGGCCAAAAACATTCAGTACTTC. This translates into CASSTGLAGGPAKNIQYF.

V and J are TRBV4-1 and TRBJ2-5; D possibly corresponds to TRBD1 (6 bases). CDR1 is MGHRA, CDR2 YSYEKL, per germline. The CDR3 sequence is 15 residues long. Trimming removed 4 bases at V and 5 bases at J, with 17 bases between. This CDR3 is CASSPLAGAVETQYF. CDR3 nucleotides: TGCGCCAGCAGCCCACTCGCAGGGGCGGTGGAGACCCAGTACTTC.

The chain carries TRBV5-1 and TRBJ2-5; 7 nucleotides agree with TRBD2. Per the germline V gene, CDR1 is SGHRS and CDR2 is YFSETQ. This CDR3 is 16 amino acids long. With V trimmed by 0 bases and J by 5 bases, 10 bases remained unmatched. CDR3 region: CASSLAARSGRETQYF. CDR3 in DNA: TGCGCCAGCAGCTTGGCCGCTAGGTCCGGGAGGGAGACCCAGTACTTC.

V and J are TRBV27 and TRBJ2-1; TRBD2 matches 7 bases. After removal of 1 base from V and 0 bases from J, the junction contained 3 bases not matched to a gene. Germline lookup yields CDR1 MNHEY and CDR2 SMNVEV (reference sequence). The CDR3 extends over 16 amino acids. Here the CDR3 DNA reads TGTGCCAGCAGTTTATGGAGCGGGAACTCCTACAATGAGCAGTTCTTC. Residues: CASSLWSGNSYNEQFF.

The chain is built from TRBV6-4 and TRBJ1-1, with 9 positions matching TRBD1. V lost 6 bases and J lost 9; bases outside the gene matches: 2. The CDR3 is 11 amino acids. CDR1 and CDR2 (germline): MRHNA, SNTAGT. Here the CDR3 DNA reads TGTGCCAGCAGCTACAGGGGGCAAGCTTTCTTT. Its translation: CASSYRGQAFF.

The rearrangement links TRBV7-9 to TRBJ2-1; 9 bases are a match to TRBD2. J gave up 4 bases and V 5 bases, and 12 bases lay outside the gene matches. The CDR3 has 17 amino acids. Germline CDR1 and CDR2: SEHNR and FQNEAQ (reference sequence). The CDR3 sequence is CASSPPPRLAVYNEQFF. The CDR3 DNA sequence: TGTGCCAGCAGCCCACCCCCGAGACTAGCGGTTTACAATGAGCAGTTCTTC.

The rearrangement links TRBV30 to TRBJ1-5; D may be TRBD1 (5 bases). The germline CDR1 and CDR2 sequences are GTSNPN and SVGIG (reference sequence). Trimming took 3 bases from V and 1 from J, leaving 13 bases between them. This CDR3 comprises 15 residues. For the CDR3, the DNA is TGTGCCTGGAGCTTAAGGGGACTAAGCAATCAGCCCCAGCATTTT. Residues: CAWSLRGLSNQPQHF.

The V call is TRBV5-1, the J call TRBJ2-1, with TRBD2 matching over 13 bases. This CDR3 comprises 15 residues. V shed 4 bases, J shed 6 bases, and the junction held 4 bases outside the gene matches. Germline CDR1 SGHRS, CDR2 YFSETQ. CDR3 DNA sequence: TGCGCCAGCAGCACTAGCGGGAGGGCCCTCAATGAGCAGTTCTTC. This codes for CASSTSGRALNEQFF.

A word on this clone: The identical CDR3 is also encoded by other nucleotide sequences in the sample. CDR3 nucleotide sequence: TGCAGCGTTCGACAGGGGGCCGGGAACACTGAAGCTTTCTTT. This codes for CSVRQGAGNTEAFF. The J gene is TRBJ1-1, the V gene TRBV29-1, with 10 nucleotides matching TRBD1. The CDR3 is 14 residues long. Germline trimming cut 5 bases from V and 1 base from J; bases unmatched to any gene: 4. The germline gives CDR1 SQVTM, CDR2 ANQGSEA. The full variable domain, completed using reference TRBV29-1 and TRBJ1-1, is SAVISQKPSRDICQRGTSLTIQCQVDSQVTMMFWYRQQPGQSLTLIATANQGSEATYESGFVIDKFPISRPNLTFSTLTVSNMSPEDSSIYLCSVRQGAGNTEAFFGQGTRLTVV.

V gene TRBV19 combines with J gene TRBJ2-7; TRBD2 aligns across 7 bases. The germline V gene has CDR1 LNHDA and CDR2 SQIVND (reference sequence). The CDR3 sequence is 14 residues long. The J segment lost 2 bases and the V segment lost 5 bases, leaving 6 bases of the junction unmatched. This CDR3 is CASSPSSGPYEQYF. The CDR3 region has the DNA TGTGCCAGTAGTCCGTCTAGCGGTCCCTACGAGCAGTACTTC. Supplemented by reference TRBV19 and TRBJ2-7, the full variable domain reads DGGITQSPKYLFRKEGQNVTLSCEQNLNHDAMYWYRQDPGQGLRLIYYSQIVNDFQKGDIAEGYSVSREKKESFPLTVTSAQKNPTAFYLCASSPSSGPYEQYFGPGTRLTVT.

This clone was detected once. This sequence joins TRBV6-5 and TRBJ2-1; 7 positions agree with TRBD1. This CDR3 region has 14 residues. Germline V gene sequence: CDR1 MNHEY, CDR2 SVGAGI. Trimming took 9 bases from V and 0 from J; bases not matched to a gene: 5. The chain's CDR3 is CASQGTDSYNEQFF. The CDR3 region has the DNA TGTGCCAGTCAAGGGACAGACTCCTACAATGAGCAGTTCTTC.

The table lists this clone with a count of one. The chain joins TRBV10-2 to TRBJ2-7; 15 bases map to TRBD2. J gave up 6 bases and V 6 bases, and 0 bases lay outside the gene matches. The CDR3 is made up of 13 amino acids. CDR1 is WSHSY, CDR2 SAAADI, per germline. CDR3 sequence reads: CASRGLAGGEQYF. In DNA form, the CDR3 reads TGCGCCAGCAGGGGACTAGCGGGAGGCGAGCAGTACTTC.

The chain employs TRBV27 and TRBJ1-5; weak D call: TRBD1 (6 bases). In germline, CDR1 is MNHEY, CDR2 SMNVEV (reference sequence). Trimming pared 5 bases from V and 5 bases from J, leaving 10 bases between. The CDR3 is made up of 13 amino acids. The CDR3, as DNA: TGTGCCAGCAGTAATGGACAGTATCAGCCCCAGCATTTT. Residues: CASSNGQYQPQHF.

CDR3 loop: CASGRGQPLYEQYF. In DNA form, the CDR3 reads TGTGCTAGTGGTCGAGGACAGCCCCTCTACGAGCAGTACTTC. The chain has TRBV12-5 and TRBJ2-7; D perhaps matches TRBD1 (6 bases). The V and J ends lost 5 bases and 3 bases respectively, with 14 bases between them. The CDR3 is 14 residues long. Per germline, CDR1 LGHNT and CDR2 FRNRAP.

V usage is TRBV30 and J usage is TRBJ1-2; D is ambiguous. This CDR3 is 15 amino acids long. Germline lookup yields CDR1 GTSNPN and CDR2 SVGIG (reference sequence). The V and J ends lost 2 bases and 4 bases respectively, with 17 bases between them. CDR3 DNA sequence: TGTGCCTGGAGTTGGGCCCAACGACCTTTCTATGGCTACACCTTC. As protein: CAWSWAQRPFYGYTF.

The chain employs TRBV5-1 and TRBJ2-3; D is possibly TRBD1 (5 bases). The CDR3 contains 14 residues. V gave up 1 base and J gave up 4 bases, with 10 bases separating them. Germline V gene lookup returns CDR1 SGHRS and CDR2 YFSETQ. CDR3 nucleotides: TGCGCCAGCAGCTTGCCCAGGGTACCAGATACGCAGTATTTT. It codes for CASSLPRVPDTQYF.

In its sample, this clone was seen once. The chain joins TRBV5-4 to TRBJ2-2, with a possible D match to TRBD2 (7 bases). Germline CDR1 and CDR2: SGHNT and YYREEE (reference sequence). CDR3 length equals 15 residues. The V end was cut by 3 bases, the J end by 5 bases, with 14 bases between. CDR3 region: CASSSLGGGTGELFF. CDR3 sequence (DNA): TGTGCCAGCAGCTCGCTAGGGGGGGGGACCGGGGAGCTGTTTTTT. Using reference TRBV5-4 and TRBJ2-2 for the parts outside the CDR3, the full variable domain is ETGVTQSPTHLIKTRGQQVTLRCSSQSGHNTVSWYQQALGQGPQFIFQYYREEENGRGNFPPRFSGLQFPNYSSELNVNALELDDSALYLCASSSLGGGTGELFFGEGSRLTVL.

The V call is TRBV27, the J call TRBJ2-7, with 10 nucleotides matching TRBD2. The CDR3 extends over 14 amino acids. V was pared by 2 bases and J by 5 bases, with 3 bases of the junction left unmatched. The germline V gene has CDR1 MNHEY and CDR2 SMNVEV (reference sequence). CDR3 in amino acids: CASSLLAGENEQYF. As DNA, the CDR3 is TGTGCCAGCAGTTTACTAGCGGGAGAGAACGAGCAGTACTTC.

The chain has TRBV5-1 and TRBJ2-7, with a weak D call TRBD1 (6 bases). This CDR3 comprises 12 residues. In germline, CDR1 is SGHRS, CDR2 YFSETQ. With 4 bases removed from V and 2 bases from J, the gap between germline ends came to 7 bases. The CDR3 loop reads CASSRDTYEQYF. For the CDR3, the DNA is TGCGCCAGCAGCCGGGACACCTACGAGCAGTACTTC.